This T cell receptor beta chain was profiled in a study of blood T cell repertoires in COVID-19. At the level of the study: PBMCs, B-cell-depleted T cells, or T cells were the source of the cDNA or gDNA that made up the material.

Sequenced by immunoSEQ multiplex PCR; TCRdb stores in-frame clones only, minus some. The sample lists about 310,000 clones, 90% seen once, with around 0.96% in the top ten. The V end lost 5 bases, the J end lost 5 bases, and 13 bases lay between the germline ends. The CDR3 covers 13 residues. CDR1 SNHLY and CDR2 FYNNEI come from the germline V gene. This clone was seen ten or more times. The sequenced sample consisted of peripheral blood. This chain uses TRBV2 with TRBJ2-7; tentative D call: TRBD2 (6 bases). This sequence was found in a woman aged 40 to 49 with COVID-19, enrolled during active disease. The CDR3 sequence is CASSRDFGNEQYF. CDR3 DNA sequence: TGTGCCAGCAGTAGGGACTTCGGAAACGAGCAGTACTTC.